The sequence of this T cell receptor (beta chain) was determined in a study of OX40 agonist ivuxolimab in advanced cancers. V dropped 5 bases and J dropped 6; count of bases not matched to a gene: 9. The CDR3 has 15 residues. In germline, CDR1 is MNHEY, CDR2 SVGAGI. Sequenced by immunoSEQ multiplex PCR; TCRdb stores in-frame clones only, minus some. In the table there are tens of thousands of clones, roughly 84% of which are singletons. The TCR comes from an adult with an advanced solid tumor such as melanoma, head and neck, liver or kidney cancer. V gene TRBV6-5 combines with J gene TRBJ2-7, with TRBD2 matching over 11 bases. The material sequenced was CD4+ or CD8+ T cells sorted from blood, taken in a trial of the OX40 agonist ivuxolimab. The CDR3 coding sequence is TGTGCCAGCAGTATACTAGCGGGAGTAGCTGGCGAGCAGTACTTC. It translates to CASSILAGVAGEQYF.